A selection of T cell receptor beta chains follows, all from one sample in a study of T cell repertoires in ileal Crohn's disease. Clones were read by immunoSEQ multiplex PCR, and TCRdb kept only the in-frame ones, dropping some. Here the sample spans approximately 7,400 clones, roughly 74% being singletons. Sequencing was carried out using ileal tissue. These receptors all stem from an adult with Crohn's disease. The CDR3 runs from the conserved cysteine through the conserved F or W. A D gene is named only where the DNA matches it firmly. Clone size appears in some rows only: once, few, many, or a class for an expanded clone.

J gene: TRBJ2-7
D gene: TRBD2
CDR3 length: 19
V gene: TRBV5-1
clone size: NA
CDR3 DNA: TGCGCCAGCAGCTTGGCGATGTCGCTAGCGGGGGCCGGGTTCTACGAGCAGTACTTC
CDR3 protein: CASSLAMSLAGAGFYEQYF

J gene: TRBJ1-1
D gene: NA
CDR3 length: 14
V gene: TRBV7-9
clone size: NA
CDR3 DNA: TGTGCCAGCAGCTTAGATCTAGAGGGTGCTGAAGCTTTCTTT
CDR3 protein: CASSLDLEGAEAFF

J gene: TRBJ2-1
D gene: NA
CDR3 length: 11
V gene: TRBV5-1
clone size: NA
CDR3 DNA: TGCGCCAGCAGCGCCCTAGCTGAGCAGTTCTTC
CDR3 protein: CASSALAEQFF

J gene: TRBJ2-5
D gene: NA
CDR3 length: 15
V gene: TRBV7-4
clone size: NA
CDR3 DNA: TGTGCCAGCAGCTTTTTGGCAGGTGACGACGAGACCCAGTACTTC
CDR3 protein: CASSFLAGDDETQYF

J gene: TRBJ2-1
D gene: TRBD2
CDR3 length: 14
V gene: TRBV11-2
clone size: NA
CDR3 DNA: TGTGCCAGCAGACCTAGCGGGGGGGTCGGTGAGCAGTTCTTC
CDR3 protein: CASRPSGGVGEQFF

J gene: TRBJ2-2
D gene: NA
CDR3 length: 13
V gene: TRBV27
clone size: few
CDR3 DNA: TGTGCCAGCACTGACTTGAGCACCGGGGAGCTGTTTTTT
CDR3 protein: CASTDLSTGELFF

J gene: TRBJ2-3
D gene: NA
CDR3 length: 15
V gene: TRBV6-1
clone size: NA
CDR3 DNA: TGTGCCAGCAGTGAAACCCTACTAGACACAGATACGCAGTATTTT
CDR3 protein: CASSETLLDTDTQYF

J gene: TRBJ2-2
D gene: TRBD2
CDR3 length: 17
V gene: TRBV30
clone size: NA
CDR3 DNA: TGTGCCTGGAGACTCACAGCGGGGGGGGCCTGGACCGGGGAGCTGTTTTTT
CDR3 protein: CAWRLTAGGAWTGELFF

J gene: TRBJ2-3
D gene: TRBD1
CDR3 length: 12
V gene: TRBV30
clone size: NA
CDR3 DNA: TGTGCCTTCGACAGGGCTACAGATACGCAGTATTTT
CDR3 protein: CAFDRATDTQYF

J gene: TRBJ1-3
D gene: NA
CDR3 length: 15
V gene: TRBV9
clone size: NA
CDR3 DNA: TGTGCCAGCAGCCCGCAGGGGCCCTCTGGAAACACCATATATTTT
CDR3 protein: CASSPQGPSGNTIYF